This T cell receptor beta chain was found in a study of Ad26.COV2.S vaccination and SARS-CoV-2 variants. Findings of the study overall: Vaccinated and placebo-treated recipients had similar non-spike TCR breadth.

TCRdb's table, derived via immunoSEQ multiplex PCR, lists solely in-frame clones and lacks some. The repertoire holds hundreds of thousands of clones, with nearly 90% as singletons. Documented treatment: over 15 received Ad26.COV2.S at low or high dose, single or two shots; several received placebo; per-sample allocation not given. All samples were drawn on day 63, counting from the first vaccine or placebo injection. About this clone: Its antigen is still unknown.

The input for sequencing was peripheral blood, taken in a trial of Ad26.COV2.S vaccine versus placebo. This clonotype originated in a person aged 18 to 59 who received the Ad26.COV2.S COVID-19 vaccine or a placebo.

CDR3 sequence reads: CATSDSPGKDEQFF. The CDR3 nucleotides are TGTGCCACCAGTGATTCCCCAGGGAAGGATGAGCAGTTCTTC. The rearrangement links TRBV24-1 to TRBJ2-1; D may be TRBD1 (5 bases). Germline loops: CDR1 KGHDR, CDR2 SFDVKD. Trimming stripped 2 bases from V and 8 bases from J, with 12 bases between. The CDR3 has 14 residues.